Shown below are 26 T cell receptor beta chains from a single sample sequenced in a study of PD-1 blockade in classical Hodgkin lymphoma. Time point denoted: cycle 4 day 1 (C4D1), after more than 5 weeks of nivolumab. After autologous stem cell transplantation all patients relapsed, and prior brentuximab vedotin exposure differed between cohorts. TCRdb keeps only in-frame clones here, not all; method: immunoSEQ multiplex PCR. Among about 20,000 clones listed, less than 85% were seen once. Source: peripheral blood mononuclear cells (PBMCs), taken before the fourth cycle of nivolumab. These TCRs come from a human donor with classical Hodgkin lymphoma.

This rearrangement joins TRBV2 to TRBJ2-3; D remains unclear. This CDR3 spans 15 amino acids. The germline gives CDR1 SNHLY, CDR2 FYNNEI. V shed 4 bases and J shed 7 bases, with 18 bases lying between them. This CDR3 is CASSGTSPLGYTQYF. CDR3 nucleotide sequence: TGTGCCAGCAGTGGAACGTCGCCCCTCGGATATACGCAGTATTTT.

The CDR3 loop is CASKGPTVTNTEAFF. The CDR3 DNA is TGTGCCAGTAAGGGCCCGACTGTGACGAACACTGAAGCTTTCTTT. This chain connects TRBV19 to TRBJ1-1; D unresolved. V shed 7 bases and J shed 1 base, with 16 bases lying between them. CDR1 is LNHDA and CDR2 is SQIVND in the germline V gene (reference sequence). The CDR3 totals 15 residues.

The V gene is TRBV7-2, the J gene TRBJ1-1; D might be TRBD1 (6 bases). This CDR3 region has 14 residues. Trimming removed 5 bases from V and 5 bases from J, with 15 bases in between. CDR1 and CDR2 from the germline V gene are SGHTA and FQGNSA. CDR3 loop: CASSLQGGGTEAFF. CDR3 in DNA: TGTGCCAGCAGCCTACAAGGGGGGGGGACTGAAGCTTTCTTT. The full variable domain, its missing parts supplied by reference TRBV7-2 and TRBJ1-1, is GAGVSQSPSNKVTEKGKDVELRCDPISGHTALYWYRQSLGQGLEFLIYFQGNSAPDKSGLPSDRFSAERTGGSVSTLTIQRTQQEDSAVYLCASSLQGGGTEAFFGQGTRLTVV.

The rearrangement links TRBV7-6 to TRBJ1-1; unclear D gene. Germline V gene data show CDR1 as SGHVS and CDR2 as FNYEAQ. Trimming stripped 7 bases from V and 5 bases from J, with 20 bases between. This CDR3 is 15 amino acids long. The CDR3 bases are TGTGCCAGCACCCTCGACTCCTATTTCGGGACTGAAGCTTTCTTT. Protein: CASTLDSYFGTEAFF.

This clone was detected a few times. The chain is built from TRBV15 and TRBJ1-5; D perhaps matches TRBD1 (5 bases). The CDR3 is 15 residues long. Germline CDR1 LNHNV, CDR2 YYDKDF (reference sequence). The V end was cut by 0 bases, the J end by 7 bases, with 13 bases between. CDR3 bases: TGTGCCACCAGCAGAGATAAGTTAAGGGGCCAGCCCCAGCATTTT. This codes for CATSRDKLRGQPQHF.

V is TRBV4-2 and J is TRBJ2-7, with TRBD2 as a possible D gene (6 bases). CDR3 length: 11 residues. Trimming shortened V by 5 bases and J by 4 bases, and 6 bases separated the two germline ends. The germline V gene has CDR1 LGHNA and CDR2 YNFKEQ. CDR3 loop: CASSGGYEQYF. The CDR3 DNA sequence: TGTGCCAGCAGCGGAGGGTACGAGCAGTACTTC.

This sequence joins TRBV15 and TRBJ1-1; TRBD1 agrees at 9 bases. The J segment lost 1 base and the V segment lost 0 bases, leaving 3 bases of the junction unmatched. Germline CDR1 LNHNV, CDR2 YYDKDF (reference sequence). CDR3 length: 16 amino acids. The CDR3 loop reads CATSRDPGQGNTEAFF. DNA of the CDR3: TGTGCCACCAGCAGAGATCCGGGACAGGGGAACACTGAAGCTTTCTTT.

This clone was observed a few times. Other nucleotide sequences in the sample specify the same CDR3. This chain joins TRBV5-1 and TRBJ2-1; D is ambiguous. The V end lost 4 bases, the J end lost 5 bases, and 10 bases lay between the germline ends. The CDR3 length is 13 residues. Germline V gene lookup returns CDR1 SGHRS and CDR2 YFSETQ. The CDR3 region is CASSLYYDNEQFF. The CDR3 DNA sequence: TGCGCCAGCAGCCTCTACTACGACAATGAGCAGTTCTTC.

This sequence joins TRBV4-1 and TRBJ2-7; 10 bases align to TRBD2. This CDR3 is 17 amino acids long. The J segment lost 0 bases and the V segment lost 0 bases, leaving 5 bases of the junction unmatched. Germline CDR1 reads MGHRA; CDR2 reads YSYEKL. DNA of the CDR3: TGCGCCAGCAGCCAAGATCCCGCTAGCGGGAGCTCCTACGAGCAGTACTTC. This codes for CASSQDPASGSSYEQYF.

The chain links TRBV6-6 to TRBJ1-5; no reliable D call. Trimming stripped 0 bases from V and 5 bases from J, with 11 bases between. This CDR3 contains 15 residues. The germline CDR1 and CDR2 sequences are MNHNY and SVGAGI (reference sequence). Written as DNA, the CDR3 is TGTGCCAGCAGTTACTCTCGGGTGACGGATCAGCCCCAGCATTTT. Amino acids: CASSYSRVTDQPQHF.

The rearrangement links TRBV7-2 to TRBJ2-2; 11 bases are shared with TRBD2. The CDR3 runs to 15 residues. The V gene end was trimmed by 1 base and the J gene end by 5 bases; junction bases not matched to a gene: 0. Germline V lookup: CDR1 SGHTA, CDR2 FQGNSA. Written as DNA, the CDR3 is TGTGCCAGCAGCTTAGGACTAGCGGGGACCGGGGAGCTGTTTTTT. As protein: CASSLGLAGTGELFF.

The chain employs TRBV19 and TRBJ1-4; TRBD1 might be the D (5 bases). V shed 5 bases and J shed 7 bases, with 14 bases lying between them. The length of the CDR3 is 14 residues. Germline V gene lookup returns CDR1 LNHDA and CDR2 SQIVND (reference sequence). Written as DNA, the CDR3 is TGTGCCAGTAGTGCAGGCAGGGAGTTTGAAAAACTGTTTTTT. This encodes CASSAGREFEKLFF.

The CDR3 DNA reads TGTGCCAGCAGTCTCGGGGGGGGAGGTGGCGATACGCAGTATTTT. Translating it yields CASSLGGGGGDTQYF. J is TRBJ2-3 and V is TRBV6-5, with 8 bases matching TRBD2. Germline lookup yields CDR1 MNHEY and CDR2 SVGAGI. With 5 bases clipped from V and 6 bases from J, the junction kept 10 bases outside the gene matches. There are 15 residues in the CDR3.

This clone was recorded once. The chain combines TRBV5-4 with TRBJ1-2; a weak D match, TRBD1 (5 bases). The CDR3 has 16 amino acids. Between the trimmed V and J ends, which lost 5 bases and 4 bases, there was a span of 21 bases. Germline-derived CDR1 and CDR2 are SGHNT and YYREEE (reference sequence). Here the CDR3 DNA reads TGTGCCAGCAGACGTTGGGGGGGTCCGCTCGTCTATGGCTACACCTTC. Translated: CASRRWGGPLVYGYTF.

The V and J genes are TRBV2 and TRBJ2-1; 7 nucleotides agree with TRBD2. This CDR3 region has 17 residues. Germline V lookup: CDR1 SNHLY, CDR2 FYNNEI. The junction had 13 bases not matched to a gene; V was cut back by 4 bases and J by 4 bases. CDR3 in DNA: TGTGCCAGCAGTGCCCACCTAGCGGAGCTACCTTACAATGAGCAGTTCTTC. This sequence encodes CASSAHLAELPYNEQFF. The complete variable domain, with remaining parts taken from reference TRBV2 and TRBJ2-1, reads EPEVTQTPSHQVTQMGQEVILRCVPISNHLYFYWYRQILGQKVEFLVSFYNNEISEKSEIFDDQFSVERPDGSNFTLKIRSTKLEDSAMYFCASSAHLAELPYNEQFFGPGTRLTVL.

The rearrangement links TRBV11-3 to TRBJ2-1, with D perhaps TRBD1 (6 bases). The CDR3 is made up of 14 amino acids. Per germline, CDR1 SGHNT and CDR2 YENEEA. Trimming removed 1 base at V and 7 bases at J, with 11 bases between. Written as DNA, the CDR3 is TGTGCCAGCAGCTTAGGCCCCACAGGGAATGAGCAGTTCTTC. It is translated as CASSLGPTGNEQFF. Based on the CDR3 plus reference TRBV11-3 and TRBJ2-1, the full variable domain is EAGVVQSPRYKIIEKKQPVAFWCNPISGHNTLYWYLQNLGQGPELLIRYENEEAVDDSQLPKDRFSAERLKGVDSTLKIQPAELGDSAVYLCASSLGPTGNEQFFGPGTRLTVL.

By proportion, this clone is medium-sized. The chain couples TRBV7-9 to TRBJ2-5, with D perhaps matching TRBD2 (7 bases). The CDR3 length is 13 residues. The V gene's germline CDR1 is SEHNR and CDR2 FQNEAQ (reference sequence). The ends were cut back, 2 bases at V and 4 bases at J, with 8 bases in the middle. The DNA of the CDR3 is TGTGCCAGCAGCTTAAGGGGGGGAGAGACCCAGTACTTC. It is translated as CASSLRGGETQYF.

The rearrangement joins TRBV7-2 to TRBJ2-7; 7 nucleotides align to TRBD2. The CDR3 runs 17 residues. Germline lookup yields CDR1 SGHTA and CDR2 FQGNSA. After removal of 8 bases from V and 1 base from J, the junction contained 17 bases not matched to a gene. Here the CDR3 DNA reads TGTGCCAGCGAGGCGGATAACGGGCTAGCGGTTTCCTACGAGCAGTACTTC. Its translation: CASEADNGLAVSYEQYF.

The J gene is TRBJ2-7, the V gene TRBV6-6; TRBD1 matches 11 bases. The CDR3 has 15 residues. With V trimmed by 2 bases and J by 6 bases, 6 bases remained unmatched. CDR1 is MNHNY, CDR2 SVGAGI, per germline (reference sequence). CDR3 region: CASSYTGQGGGEQYF. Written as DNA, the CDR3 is TGTGCCAGCAGTTACACGGGACAGGGGGGTGGCGAGCAGTACTTC.

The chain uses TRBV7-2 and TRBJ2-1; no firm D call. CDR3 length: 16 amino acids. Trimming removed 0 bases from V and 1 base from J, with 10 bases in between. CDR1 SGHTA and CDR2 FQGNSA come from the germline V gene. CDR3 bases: TGTGCCAGCAGCTTAGCTGTAAGCTATTCCTACAATGAGCAGTTCTTC. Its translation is CASSLAVSYSYNEQFF.

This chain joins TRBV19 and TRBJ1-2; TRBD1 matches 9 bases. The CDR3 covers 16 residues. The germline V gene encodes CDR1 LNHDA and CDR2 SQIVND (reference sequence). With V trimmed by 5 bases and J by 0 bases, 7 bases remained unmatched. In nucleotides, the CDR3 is TGTGCCAGTAGTGCCCGGACAGGGGCGGCTAACTATGGCTACACCTTC. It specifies CASSARTGAANYGYTF.

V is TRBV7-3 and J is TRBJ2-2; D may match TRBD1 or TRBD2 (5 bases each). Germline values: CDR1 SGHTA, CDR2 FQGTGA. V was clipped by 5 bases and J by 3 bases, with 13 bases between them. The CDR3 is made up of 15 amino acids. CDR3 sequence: CASSPQGVDTGELFF. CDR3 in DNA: TGTGCCAGCAGCCCCCAGGGAGTCGACACCGGGGAGCTGTTTTTT.

The CDR3 region is CASSEFPSSYNEQFF. CDR3 coding DNA: TGTGCCAGCAGTGAGTTTCCCTCCTCCTACAATGAGCAGTTCTTC. The chain recombines TRBV2 with TRBJ2-1; D unclear. Trimming took off 3 bases at V and 0 bases at J, with 9 bases between the two ends. Germline CDR1 reads SNHLY; CDR2 reads FYNNEI. The CDR3 is 15 residues long.

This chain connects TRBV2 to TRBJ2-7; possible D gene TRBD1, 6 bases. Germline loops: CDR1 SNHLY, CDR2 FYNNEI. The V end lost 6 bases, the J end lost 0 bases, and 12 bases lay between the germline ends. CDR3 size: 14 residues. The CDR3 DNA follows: TGTGCCAGCAGGTGGGACACCAGCTCCTACGAGCAGTACTTC. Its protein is CASRWDTSSYEQYF.

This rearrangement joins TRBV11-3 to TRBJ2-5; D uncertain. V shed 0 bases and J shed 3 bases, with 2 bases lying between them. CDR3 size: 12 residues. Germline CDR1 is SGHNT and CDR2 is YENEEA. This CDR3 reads CASSLEEETQYF. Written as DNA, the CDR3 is TGTGCCAGCAGCTTAGAGGAAGAGACCCAGTACTTC.

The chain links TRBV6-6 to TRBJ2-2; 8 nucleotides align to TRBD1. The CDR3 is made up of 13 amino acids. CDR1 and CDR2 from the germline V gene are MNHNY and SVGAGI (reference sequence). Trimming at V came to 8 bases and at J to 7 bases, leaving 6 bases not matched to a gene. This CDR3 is CASGTGTIGELFF. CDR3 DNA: TGTGCCAGCGGGACAGGTACAATCGGGGAGCTGTTTTTT.